This is a list of T cell receptor beta chains from one sample in a study of T-cell reconstitution after alpha-beta-depleted transplantation in children. TCRdb passed the PCR reads through MiXCR, listing each CDR3 protein once. The table records over 400,000 distinct CDR3 sequences, around two fifths of them present only once. The source material was PBMCs, sampled before TCRalphabeta/CD19-depleted stem cell transplant. The receptor set was obtained from a girl aged 2 to 9 with aplastic anemia, due to receive a stem cell transplant. The CDR3 runs from the conserved cysteine through the conserved F or W. D genes are given only for firm matches. Expanded clones get a size class; other rows say once, few or many, or leave the size out.

d_call: .
clone_size: few
j_call: TRBJ2-5
v_call: TRBV4-1
cdr3_nt: TGCGCCAGCAGCCAAGCTCTAGCAGTTGGGACCCAGTACTTC
cdr3_aa: CASSQALAVGTQYF

d_call: TRBD1
clone_size: once
j_call: TRBJ2-5
v_call: TRBV2
cdr3_nt: TGTGCCAGCAGAGGCCTGTGGGGACAGGGGAAGATGGAGACCCAGTACTTC
cdr3_aa: CASRGLWGQGKMETQYF

d_call: TRBD2
clone_size: few
j_call: TRBJ2-7
v_call: TRBV3-1
cdr3_nt: TGTGCCAGCAGCCAAAGAGCGGGAGACCGCTACGAGCAGTACTTC
cdr3_aa: CASSQRAGDRYEQYF

d_call: .
clone_size: .
j_call: TRBJ1-2
v_call: TRBV7-9
cdr3_nt: TGTGCCAGCAGCTTTGCTACCCTTCCAGATGGCTACACCTTC
cdr3_aa: CASSFATLPDGYTF

d_call: .
clone_size: .
j_call: TRBJ1-1
v_call: TRBV25-1
cdr3_nt: TGTGCCAGCAGCCGGAGGACGGGAGGCAACACTGAAGCTTTCTTT
cdr3_aa: CASSRRTGGNTEAFF

d_call: TRBD2
clone_size: .
j_call: TRBJ2-7
v_call: TRBV10-3
cdr3_nt: TGTGCCATCACCAGGGTAATAGCGGGAGAAAGGGGTTTAGCCTACGAGCAGTACTTC
cdr3_aa: CAITRVIAGERGLAYEQYF

d_call: TRBD1
clone_size: .
j_call: TRBJ2-3
v_call: TRBV3-1
cdr3_nt: TGTGCCAGCAGCCAAGAGATGAGGGGGCCCAGCACAGATACGCAGTATTTT
cdr3_aa: CASSQEMRGPSTDTQYF

d_call: TRBD1
clone_size: .
j_call: TRBJ1-3
v_call: TRBV28
cdr3_nt: TGTGCCGGCAGGGGGGGCCTAGGAAACACCATATATTTT
cdr3_aa: CAGRGGLGNTIYF

d_call: TRBD2
clone_size: .
j_call: TRBJ2-3
v_call: TRBV10-3
cdr3_nt: TGTGCCATCAGTGAGTCAGTGGGACTAGCGGGGAGCACAGATACGCAGTATTTT
cdr3_aa: CAISESVGLAGSTDTQYF

d_call: .
clone_size: .
j_call: TRBJ1-3
v_call: TRBV7-2
cdr3_nt: TGTGCCAGCAGCTTAGAGCCGGAGGGCACCATATATTTT
cdr3_aa: CASSLEPEGTIYF

d_call: .
clone_size: few
j_call: TRBJ1-5
v_call: TRBV7-2
cdr3_nt: TGTGCCAGCAGCTTAGCAGACAGAGAGCCCCAGCATTTT
cdr3_aa: CASSLADREPQHF

d_call: TRBD2
clone_size: few
j_call: TRBJ2-1
v_call: TRBV6-1
cdr3_nt: TGTGCCAGCAGTCGCAGCGGGAGGTCCTACAATGAGCAGTTCTTC
cdr3_aa: CASSRSGRSYNEQFF

d_call: .
clone_size: .
j_call: TRBJ1-5
v_call: TRBV28
cdr3_nt: TGTGCCAGCAGTTTATACGGGGCAGGGGATCAGCCCCAGCATTTT
cdr3_aa: CASSLYGAGDQPQHF

d_call: .
clone_size: .
j_call: TRBJ2-7
v_call: TRBV13
cdr3_nt: TGTGCCAGCAGCTTAGTGGGGACCTCTAGGTACGAGCAGTACTTC
cdr3_aa: CASSLVGTSRYEQYF

d_call: .
clone_size: .
j_call: TRBJ1-3
v_call: TRBV12-3/TRBV12-4
cdr3_nt: TGTGCCAGCAGTTTTGCGTCTGGAAACACCATATATTTT
cdr3_aa: CASSFASGNTIYF

d_call: TRBD1
clone_size: few
j_call: TRBJ1-2
v_call: TRBV12-3/TRBV12-4
cdr3_nt: TGTGCCAGCATTCCGACAGGGGGCGCGAGCTATGGCTACACCTTC
cdr3_aa: CASIPTGGASYGYTF

d_call: TRBD2
clone_size: .
j_call: TRBJ2-5
v_call: TRBV4-2
cdr3_nt: TGTGCCAGCAGCCAAGAGCGGGCTAGCGGGGAGGAGACCCAGTACTTC
cdr3_aa: CASSQERASGEETQYF

d_call: TRBD2
clone_size: many
j_call: TRBJ2-7
v_call: TRBV5-1
cdr3_nt: TGCGCCAGCAGCGGCGGGAGGCCTCCCTACGAGCAGTACTTC
cdr3_aa: CASSGGRPPYEQYF

d_call: TRBD1
clone_size: .
j_call: TRBJ1-1
v_call: TRBV20-1
cdr3_nt: TGCAGTGCTCGAAAGGACAGGAGGCGGAACACTGAAGCTTTCTTT
cdr3_aa: CSARKDRRRNTEAFF

d_call: TRBD1
clone_size: .
j_call: TRBJ2-7
v_call: TRBV20-1
cdr3_nt: TGCAGTGCTGTTATAACAGGGGGAGAGCAGTACTTC
cdr3_aa: CSAVITGGEQYF

d_call: .
clone_size: many
j_call: TRBJ2-3
v_call: TRBV28
cdr3_nt: TGTGCCAGCAGTTTATCGTTGGGATACACAGATACGCAGTATTTT
cdr3_aa: CASSLSLGYTDTQYF

d_call: .
clone_size: few
j_call: TRBJ2-1
v_call: TRBV6-6
cdr3_nt: TGTGCCAGCAGTCCCCCCCGGGGCACCCAGTTCTTC
cdr3_aa: CASSPPRGTQFF

d_call: .
clone_size: once
j_call: TRBJ2-5
v_call: TRBV10-3
cdr3_nt: TGTGCCATCAGCCGGGACACCCAAGAGACCCAGTACTTC
cdr3_aa: CAISRDTQETQYF

d_call: TRBD2
clone_size: .
j_call: TRBJ2-5
v_call: TRBV7-9
cdr3_nt: TGTGCCAGCAGCTTATTATCCGGGAGGGTTGAGACCCAGTACTTC
cdr3_aa: CASSLLSGRVETQYF

d_call: .
clone_size: few
j_call: TRBJ2-7
v_call: TRBV4-2
cdr3_nt: TGTGCCAGCAGCCAAGAGACGGGGTCCGGCGAGCAGTACTTC
cdr3_aa: CASSQETGSGEQYF

d_call: .
clone_size: .
j_call: TRBJ1-5
v_call: TRBV30
cdr3_nt: TGTGCCTGGAGTGTCCAGGACAATCAGCCCCAGCATTTT
cdr3_aa: CAWSVQDNQPQHF

d_call: .
clone_size: many
j_call: TRBJ2-1
v_call: TRBV12-3/TRBV12-4
cdr3_nt: TGTGCCAGCAGCATTCAGGGCCGGGCGGAGCAGTTCTTC
cdr3_aa: CASSIQGRAEQFF

d_call: .
clone_size: few
j_call: TRBJ2-1
v_call: TRBV3-1
cdr3_nt: TGTGCCAGCAGCCGCGCCTTGAATGAGCAGTTCTTC
cdr3_aa: CASSRALNEQFF

d_call: .
clone_size: .
j_call: TRBJ2-7
v_call: TRBV3-1
cdr3_nt: TGTGCCAGCAGCCAAGATTTGGGGGCCTACGAGCAGTACTTC
cdr3_aa: CASSQDLGAYEQYF

d_call: TRBD1
clone_size: .
j_call: TRBJ2-7
v_call: TRBV9
cdr3_nt: TGTGCCAGCAGCGTCCACCGGACAGGGGGCATCAACGAGCAGTACTTC
cdr3_aa: CASSVHRTGGINEQYF

d_call: .
clone_size: few
j_call: TRBJ1-1
v_call: TRBV5-1
cdr3_nt: TGCGCCAGCAGCCTGTGGGTGGGGGCTGGCGGCACTGAAGCTTTCTTT
cdr3_aa: CASSLWVGAGGTEAFF

d_call: .
clone_size: once
j_call: TRBJ2-1
v_call: TRBV10-3
cdr3_nt: TGTGCCATCAGTGAGAACAGGGACCATGAGCAGTTCTTC
cdr3_aa: CAISENRDHEQFF

d_call: TRBD1
clone_size: .
j_call: TRBJ1-1
v_call: TRBV7-2
cdr3_nt: TGTGCCAGCAGCCCCCAGACAGGGCCCACTGAAGCTTTCTTT
cdr3_aa: CASSPQTGPTEAFF

d_call: .
clone_size: .
j_call: TRBJ1-2
v_call: TRBV10-2
cdr3_nt: TGCGCCAGCAGTGAGGACATAAGCTATGGCTACACCTTC
cdr3_aa: CASSEDISYGYTF

d_call: .
clone_size: .
j_call: TRBJ1-1
v_call: TRBV7-3
cdr3_nt: TGTGCCAGCAGTTCTGACAGATTTGAAGCTTTCTTT
cdr3_aa: CASSSDRFEAFF

d_call: TRBD2
clone_size: many
j_call: TRBJ2-1
v_call: TRBV6-1
cdr3_nt: TGTGCCAGCAGTGAACCCTGGACTAGCGGGGTCAATGAGCAGTTCTTC
cdr3_aa: CASSEPWTSGVNEQFF

d_call: TRBD1
clone_size: .
j_call: TRBJ2-1
v_call: TRBV9
cdr3_nt: TGTGCCAGCAGCCTGGGACAGGGTGGTGGGCACAATGAGCAGTTCTTC
cdr3_aa: CASSLGQGGGHNEQFF

d_call: .
clone_size: few
j_call: TRBJ2-3
v_call: TRBV11-2
cdr3_nt: TGTGCCAGCAGCCGGTGGAGGGATCCAGATACGCAGTATTTT
cdr3_aa: CASSRWRDPDTQYF

d_call: .
clone_size: once
j_call: TRBJ1-2
v_call: TRBV12-5
cdr3_nt: TGTGCTAGTGGTTCCGACACCTTCTATGGCTACACCTTC
cdr3_aa: CASGSDTFYGYTF

d_call: .
clone_size: few
j_call: TRBJ2-3
v_call: TRBV4-1
cdr3_nt: TGCGCCAGCAGCCAAGATCGCCCAGATACGCAGTATTTT
cdr3_aa: CASSQDRPDTQYF

d_call: .
clone_size: .
j_call: TRBJ2-7
v_call: TRBV19
cdr3_nt: TGTGCCAGTACGTCGATGGCAGCGACCCTCAGCGAGCAGTACTTC
cdr3_aa: CASTSMAATLSEQYF

d_call: .
clone_size: few
j_call: TRBJ2-2
v_call: TRBV30
cdr3_nt: TGTGCCTGGAGAGGCCCTCAGGACACCGGGGAGCTGTTTTTT
cdr3_aa: CAWRGPQDTGELFF

d_call: TRBD2
clone_size: many
j_call: TRBJ2-1
v_call: TRBV5-1
cdr3_nt: TGCGCCAGCAGCCACTCTCCACGGGGGCTAGCGGGACAAGGTTGGTTCTTC
cdr3_aa: CASSHSPRGLAGQGWFF

d_call: .
clone_size: .
j_call: TRBJ2-4
v_call: TRBV12-3/TRBV12-4
cdr3_nt: TGTGCCAGCAGTTGGGGGGCAGCCAAAAACATTCAGTACTTC
cdr3_aa: CASSWGAAKNIQYF

d_call: TRBD2
clone_size: many
j_call: TRBJ2-7
v_call: TRBV6-2/TRBV6-3
cdr3_nt: TGTGCCAGCAGTTCCCTCGGGGGGAGCTCCTACGAGCAGTACTTC
cdr3_aa: CASSSLGGSSYEQYF

d_call: TRBD2
clone_size: once
j_call: TRBJ2-1
v_call: TRBV12-3/TRBV12-4
cdr3_nt: TGTGCCAGTTTCCAACGGGGGGTGAATGAGCAGTTCTTC
cdr3_aa: CASFQRGVNEQFF

d_call: .
clone_size: once
j_call: TRBJ2-7
v_call: TRBV20-1
cdr3_nt: TGCAGTGCTAGAGATTGGGACGGAACAGGCGAGCAGTACTTC
cdr3_aa: CSARDWDGTGEQYF

d_call: TRBD1
clone_size: few
j_call: TRBJ1-1
v_call: TRBV20-1
cdr3_nt: TGCAGTGCTAGAGGAGATCGGACAGGCCTTAACACTGAAGCTTTCTTT
cdr3_aa: CSARGDRTGLNTEAFF

d_call: TRBD1
clone_size: .
j_call: TRBJ2-5
v_call: TRBV10-3
cdr3_nt: TGTGCCATCAGTCCTACAGGGGGCGCAGAGACCCAGTACTTC
cdr3_aa: CAISPTGGAETQYF

d_call: TRBD1
clone_size: .
j_call: TRBJ2-7
v_call: TRBV5-1
cdr3_nt: TGCGCCAGCAGCTTCCAGTCCGGGACAGGGTACTACGAGCAGTACTTC
cdr3_aa: CASSFQSGTGYYEQYF

d_call: .
clone_size: few
j_call: TRBJ2-3
v_call: TRBV12-3/TRBV12-4
cdr3_nt: TGTGCCAGCAGTTTAGGCCTTCGGCTAGGGGGGGATACGCAGTATTTT
cdr3_aa: CASSLGLRLGGDTQYF

d_call: .
clone_size: .
j_call: TRBJ1-5
v_call: TRBV10-2
cdr3_nt: TGCGCCAGCAGTGAGTCGATTCTGGGGGCGGGGAGTCAGCCCCAGCATTTT
cdr3_aa: CASSESILGAGSQPQHF

d_call: TRBD2
clone_size: .
j_call: TRBJ2-5
v_call: TRBV5-1
cdr3_nt: TGCGCCAGCAGCTTGGAGGTGCGGGAGGGCCGGGAGACCCAGTACTTC
cdr3_aa: CASSLEVREGRETQYF

d_call: .
clone_size: few
j_call: TRBJ2-5
v_call: TRBV29-1
cdr3_nt: TGCAGCGTTGACCTGGACTACCCGGAGACCCAGTACTTC
cdr3_aa: CSVDLDYPETQYF